One TCR beta chain is described in this entry. In the original workflow: From reference gene primer amplification, estimates of nucleated cell counts were derived. Data came from immunoSEQ multiplex PCR; TCRdb stores just in-frame clones and leaves some out. V and J calls and clone size follow that table, whereas D and trimming were derived from the DNA. The table records 250,000 to 350,000 clones, 70% to 90% of them present only once. The data originate from a study of blood T cell repertoires in COVID-19. Study context: Acute and convalescent COVID-19 samples came from the United States, Italy and Spain. From T cells, B-cell-depleted T cells, or PBMCs came the material, which was cDNA or gDNA.

Germline V CDR1 and CDR2: SGHNT, YYREEE (reference sequence). J was trimmed by 1 base and V by 0 bases; bases with no gene match: 5. The length of the CDR3 is 17 residues. Sequenced input: peripheral blood. This receptor was taken from a woman aged 55-70 years with acute or convalescent COVID-19. The chain carries TRBV5-4 and TRBJ2-5; 11 bases agree with TRBD2. The CDR3 reads CASSLGASGRIQETQYF. In DNA form, the CDR3 reads TGTGCCAGCAGCTTGGGGGCTAGCGGGAGGATCCAAGAGACCCAGTACTTC.